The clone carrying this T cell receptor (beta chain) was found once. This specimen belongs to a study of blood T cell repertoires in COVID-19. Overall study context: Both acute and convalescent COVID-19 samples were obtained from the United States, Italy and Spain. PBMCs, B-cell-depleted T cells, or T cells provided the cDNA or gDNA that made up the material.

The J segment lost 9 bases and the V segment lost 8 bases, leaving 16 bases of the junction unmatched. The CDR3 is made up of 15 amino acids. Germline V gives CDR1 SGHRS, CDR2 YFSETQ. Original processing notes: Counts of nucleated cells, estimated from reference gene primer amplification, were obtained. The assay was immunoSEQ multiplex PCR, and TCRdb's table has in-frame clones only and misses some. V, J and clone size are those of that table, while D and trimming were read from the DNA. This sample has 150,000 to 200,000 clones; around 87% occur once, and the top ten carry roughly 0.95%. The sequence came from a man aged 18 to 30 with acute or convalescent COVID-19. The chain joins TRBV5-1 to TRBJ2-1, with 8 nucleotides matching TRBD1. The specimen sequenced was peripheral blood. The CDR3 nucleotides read TGCGCCAGAGGTAAATCCAGGGGGCGGCCAGGTGAGCAGTTCTTC. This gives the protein CARGKSRGRPGEQFF.